A single sample is the source of the 5 T cell receptor beta chains below, sequenced in a study of T cells in Graves' hyperthyroidism and ophthalmopathy. From RNA transcripts, TCR beta CDR3 regions were amplified. HTBI primers were used for first-round RT-PCR of the TCR CDR3. A single record per CDR3 protein comes from TCRdb applying MiXCR to the multiplex PCR reads. The data hold 660,000 or so distinct CDR3 sequences, with less than 25% observed a single time. The sequenced sample was blood. The receptors shown here come from a young man with Graves' ophthalmopathy.

The chain uses TRBV6-5 and TRBJ2-7, with D maybe TRBD1 (6 bases). This CDR3 has 16 residues. Germline lookup yields CDR1 MNHEY and CDR2 SVGAGI. The V end was cut by 2 bases, the J end by 0 bases, with 14 bases between. The CDR3 nucleotides are TGTGCCAGCAGTTACCTAGAAAACAGGGACTCCTACGAGCAGTACTTC. Protein product: CASSYLENRDSYEQYF.

This clonotype was picked up many times. The rearrangement uses TRBV30 and TRBJ2-2; no definite D call. V was shortened by 2 bases and J by 3 bases, with 4 bases between the two germline ends. The CDR3 length is 12 residues. Germline CDR1 is GTSNPN and CDR2 is SVGIG (reference sequence). CDR3 region: CAWSWDTGELFF. DNA of the CDR3: TGTGCCTGGAGTTGGGACACCGGGGAGCTGTTTTTT.

V gene TRBV2 combines with J gene TRBJ2-3, with D possibly matching TRBD2 (6 bases). This CDR3 contains 14 residues. Trimming removed 3 bases at V and 1 base at J, with 8 bases between. Germline values: CDR1 SNHLY, CDR2 FYNNEI. The CDR3 sequence is CASSDASGTDTQYF. The CDR3, as DNA: TGTGCCAGCAGTGATGCTAGCGGCACAGATACGCAGTATTTT.

This clonotype was recorded at least ten times. The chain joins TRBV5-1 to TRBJ2-1, with unresolved D. The CDR3 contains 13 residues. Trimming took 4 bases from V and 6 from J, leaving 11 bases between them. Germline CDR1 and CDR2: SGHRS and YFSETQ. CDR3 coding DNA: TGCGCCAGCAGCCCAGCAGGCGGCAATGAGCAGTTCTTC. As protein: CASSPAGGNEQFF.

This sequence joins TRBV19 and TRBJ1-2; maybe TRBD1 (5 bases). Germline-derived CDR1 and CDR2 are LNHDA and SQIVND (reference sequence). The CDR3 spans 13 residues. V lost 7 bases to trimming and J lost 2 bases, with 11 bases between them. CDR3 bases: TGTGCCAGTAATGAGGGGATGAACTATGGCTACACCTTC. Its translation is CASNEGMNYGYTF. Using reference TRBV19 and TRBJ1-2 for the parts outside the CDR3, the full variable domain is DGGITQSPKYLFRKEGQNVTLSCEQNLNHDAMYWYRQDPGQGLRLIYYSQIVNDFQKGDIAEGYSVSREKKESFPLTVTSAQKNPTAFYLCASNEGMNYGYTFGSGTRLTVV.